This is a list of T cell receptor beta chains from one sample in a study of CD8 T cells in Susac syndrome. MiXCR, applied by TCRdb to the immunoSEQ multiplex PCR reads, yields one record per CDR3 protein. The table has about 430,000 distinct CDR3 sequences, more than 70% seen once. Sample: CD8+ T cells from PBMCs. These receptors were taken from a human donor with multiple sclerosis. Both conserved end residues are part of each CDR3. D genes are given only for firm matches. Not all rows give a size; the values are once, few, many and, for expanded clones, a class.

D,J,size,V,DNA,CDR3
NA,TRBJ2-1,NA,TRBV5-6,TGTGCCAGCAGCCCCTGGGTGGCCTCCCTTGAGCAGTTCTTC,CASSPWVASLEQFF
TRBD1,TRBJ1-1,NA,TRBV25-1,TGTGCCAGCACCCCGCGGGACAGGGGTAACACTGAAGCTTTCTTT,CASTPRDRGNTEAFF
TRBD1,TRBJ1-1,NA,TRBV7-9,TGTGCCAGCAGCTTAGGACCAGGGGGCCGGAACACTGAAGCTTTCTTT,CASSLGPGGRNTEAFF
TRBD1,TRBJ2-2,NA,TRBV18,TGTGCCAGCTCACAAGGACAGGGCTCCTCGAACACCGGGGAGCTGTTTTTT,CASSQGQGSSNTGELFF
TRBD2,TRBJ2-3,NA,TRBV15,TGTGCCACCAGCTCCTTCGGGGGGACGACAGATACGCAGTATTTT,CATSSFGGTTDTQYF
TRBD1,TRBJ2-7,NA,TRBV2,TGTGCCTTGCAGACAGGGCCCTACGAGCAGTACTTC,CALQTGPYEQYF
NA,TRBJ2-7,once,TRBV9,TGTGCCAGCAGTGGTATAGGGTACGAGCAGTACTTC,CASSGIGYEQYF
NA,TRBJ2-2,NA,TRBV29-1,TGCAGCGTTGGCGGCTCAGCAGGCACCGGGGAGCTGTTTTTT,CSVGGSAGTGELFF
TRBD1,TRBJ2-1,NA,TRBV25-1,TGTGCCAGCAGTGAGGAGAACAGGGGACCGGACAATGAGCAGTTCTTC,CASSEENRGPDNEQFF
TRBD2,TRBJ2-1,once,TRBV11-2,TGTGCCACAGGACTAGCGGAGAATGAGCAGTTCTTC,CATGLAENEQFF
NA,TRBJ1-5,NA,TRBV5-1,TGCGCCAGCAGCTTGGAGGGGCATGGTGGCAATCAGCCCCAGCATTTT,CASSLEGHGGNQPQHF
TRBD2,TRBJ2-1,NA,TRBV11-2,TGTGCCAGCAGCTTAAGCGGGACTTACTCCTACAATGAGCAGTTCTTC,CASSLSGTYSYNEQFF
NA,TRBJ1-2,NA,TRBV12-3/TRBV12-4,TGTGCCAGCAGCCACACCAGCCAAGGCCCGTACTTC,CASSHTSQGPYF
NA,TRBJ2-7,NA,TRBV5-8,TGTGCCAGCAGCTGGGCCCGAGGTGTGAAATACGAGCAGTACTTC,CASSWARGVKYEQYF
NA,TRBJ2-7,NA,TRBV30,TGTGCCTGGAGTGTACTGCACGGGGTGGACGAGCAGTACTTC,CAWSVLHGVDEQYF
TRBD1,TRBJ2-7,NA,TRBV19,TGTGCCAGTAGTTTCGAGGGACAGGGGAACTACGAGCAGTACTTC,CASSFEGQGNYEQYF
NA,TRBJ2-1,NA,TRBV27,TGTGCCAGCATGGGAGAGGGGGGCAATGAGCAGTTCTTC,CASMGEGGNEQFF
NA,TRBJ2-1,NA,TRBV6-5,TGTGCCAGCAGTTATGCCAGGGTCAATGAGCAGTTCTTC,CASSYARVNEQFF
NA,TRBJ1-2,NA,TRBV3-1,TGTGCCAGCAGCCAAGATCGCACAGGCTACTATGGCTACACCTTC,CASSQDRTGYYGYTF
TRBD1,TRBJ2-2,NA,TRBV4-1,TGCGCCAGCAGCACTTGGGACAGGGAAGCCGGGGAGCTGTTTTTT,CASSTWDREAGELFF
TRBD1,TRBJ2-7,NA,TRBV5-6,TGTGCCAGCAGCTTGGGGCAGGGGGCCATGTACTTC,CASSLGQGAMYF
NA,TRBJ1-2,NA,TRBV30,TGTGCCTGGAGTGGGAGAAATGGCTACACCTTC,CAWSGRNGYTF
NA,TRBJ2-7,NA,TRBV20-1,TGCAGTGCTAGAGATCATCGGGAGCAGTACTTC,CSARDHREQYF
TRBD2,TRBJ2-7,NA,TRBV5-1,TGCGCCAGCAGCTTGGAGGGACTAGCGGGAAACCCCTACGAGCAGTACTTC,CASSLEGLAGNPYEQYF
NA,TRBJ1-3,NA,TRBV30,TGTGCCTGGAGTGTAATGCAGGGAGGCGACACCATATATTTT,CAWSVMQGGDTIYF
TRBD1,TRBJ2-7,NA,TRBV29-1,TGCAGCGTTGAAGGACAGGGGGGCGAGCAGTACTTC,CSVEGQGGEQYF
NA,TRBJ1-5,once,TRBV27,TGTGCCAGCAGCAATCAGCCCCAGCATTTT,CASSNQPQHF
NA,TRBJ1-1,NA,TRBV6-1,TGTGCCAGCAGTGTAGGCCCCTATGAGGAGAACACTGAAGCTTTCTTT,CASSVGPYEENTEAFF
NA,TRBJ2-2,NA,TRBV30,TGTGCCTGGAGTGTAAAAACGGAGGACGGCACCGGGGAGCTGTTTTTT,CAWSVKTEDGTGELFF
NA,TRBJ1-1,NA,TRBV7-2,TGTGCCAGCAGCTTAGAGTGGGTTATGGGGACACTCATGAACACTGAAGCTTTCTTT,CASSLEWVMGTLMNTEAFF
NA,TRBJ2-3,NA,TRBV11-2,TGTGCCATCCTACAGGGAAATGAGCGCACAGATACGCAGTATTTT,CAILQGNERTDTQYF
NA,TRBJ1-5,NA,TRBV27,TGTGCCGGCAGCCCGGACAGCACTAATCAGCCCCAGCATTTT,CAGSPDSTNQPQHF
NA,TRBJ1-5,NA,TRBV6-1,TGTGCCAGCAGTTATTATTCTCACAAGGGGCAGCCCCAGCATTTT,CASSYYSHKGQPQHF
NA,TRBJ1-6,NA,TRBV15,TGTGCCACCAGCAGAGATGCGGGGGACATTAATTCACCCCTCCACTTT,CATSRDAGDINSPLHF
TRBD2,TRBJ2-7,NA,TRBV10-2,TGCGCCAGCAGCGGGAGGGAGGGCTACGAGCAGTACTTC,CASSGREGYEQYF
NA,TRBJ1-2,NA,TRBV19,TGTGCCAGTGGAACTGTTAACTATGGCTACACCTTC,CASGTVNYGYTF
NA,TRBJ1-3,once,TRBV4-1,TGCGCCAGCAGCCAACTCGCCGCCGGTGGAAACACCATATATTTT,CASSQLAAGGNTIYF
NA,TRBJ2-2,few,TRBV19,TGTGCCAGTAGTCTGCCCGATTTCGGCGGGGAGCTGTTTTTT,CASSLPDFGGELFF
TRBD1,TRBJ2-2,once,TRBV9,TGTGCCAGCAGCGTAGGGGGACAGGGTGTCACCGGGGAGCTGTTTTTT,CASSVGGQGVTGELFF
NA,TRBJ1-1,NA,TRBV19,TGTGCCAGTAGTATTATACAGGGAGGGATGACTGAAGCTTTCTTT,CASSIIQGGMTEAFF
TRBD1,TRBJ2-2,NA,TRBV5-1,TGCGCCAGCAGCCCAGGGACAGGGGATGACACCGGGGAGCTGTTTTTT,CASSPGTGDDTGELFF
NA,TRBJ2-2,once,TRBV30,TGTGCCTGGAGTACTGGGGACACCGGGGAGCTGTTTTTT,CAWSTGDTGELFF
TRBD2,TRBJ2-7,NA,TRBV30,TGTGCCTGGAACCTAGCGGGAGTTGAGTACGAGCAGTACTTC,CAWNLAGVEYEQYF
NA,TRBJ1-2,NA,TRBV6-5,TGTGCCAGCAGTTACTCTTCGACAGGCCCTACTAACTATGGCTACACCTTC,CASSYSSTGPTNYGYTF
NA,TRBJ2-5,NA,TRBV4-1,TGCGCCAGCAGCCAAGATAACGTGAGGACAGACGAGACCCAGTACTTC,CASSQDNVRTDETQYF
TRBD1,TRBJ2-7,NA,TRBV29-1,TGCAGCGCCCTACGGGACAGTAACCCCTACGAGCAGTACTTC,CSALRDSNPYEQYF
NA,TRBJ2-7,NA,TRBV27,TGTGCCAGCAGTTTATCAGTTCGATACGAGCAGTACTTC,CASSLSVRYEQYF